One and the same sample provided the 22 T cell receptor beta chains below, sequenced in a study of regulatory T cells in long-lasting Graves disease. Regarding time point: newly diagnosed GD, antithyroid drugs for less than 3 months. Making the TCR library involved RNA that had been extracted from PBMCs. Arm-PCR with iRepertoire HTBI primers amplified the CDR3 regions for these TCR beta libraries. Via MiXCR, TCRdb re-called the multiplex PCR reads, giving one row per CDR3 protein. This repertoire shows 350,000 to 500,000 distinct CDR3 sequences, about 14% found once; its top ten account for 17%. This sample was shared with a second study, whose subject was T cells in Graves' hyperthyroidism and ophthalmopathy.

Sequencing was performed on peripheral blood mononuclear cells (PBMCs), taken at new diagnosis, from a patient treated with antithyroid drugs. All receptors derive from a woman in her forties or fifties with Graves disease.

There are a few counts of this clonotype. This sequence may be a read error, since a much larger clone differs from it by one base. The chain recombines TRBV12-3 or TRBV12-4 with TRBJ2-7, with D perhaps TRBD1 (6 bases). This CDR3 is built from 12 residues. The V end lost 11 bases, the J end lost 3 bases, and 14 bases lay between the germline ends. CDR3 in amino acids: CAGKSGDYEQYF. CDR3 nucleotides: TGTGCCGGCAAATCAGGGGACTACGAGCAGTACTTC.

This clonotype was recorded at least ten times. The chain is built from TRBV6-1 and TRBJ2-1; D remains unclear. V lost 4 bases to trimming and J lost 8 bases, with 12 bases between them. CDR3 length equals 13 residues. Germline CDR1 MNHNS, CDR2 SASEGT. CDR3 protein: CASSVVARHEQFF. The CDR3 DNA reads TGTGCCAGCAGTGTGGTAGCTCGTCATGAGCAGTTCTTC.

The V and J genes are TRBV7-8 and TRBJ1-3, with TRBD1 matching over 7 bases. V lost 5 bases to trimming and J lost 9 bases; unmatched junction nucleotides: 22. The CDR3 totals 18 residues. The germline gives CDR1 SGHVS, CDR2 FQNEAQ. For the CDR3, the DNA is TGTGCCAGCAGCCCAGGGGGGACTGGTCCGGTTACGGCTGGCACCATATATTTT. As protein: CASSPGGTGPVTAGTIYF.

This clonotype was seen many times. This sequence joins TRBV28 and TRBJ2-7, with TRBD2 matching over 8 bases. V lost 5 bases, J lost 3 bases, and 3 bases stayed unmatched. This CDR3 has 13 residues. CDR1 and CDR2 (germline): MDHEN, SYDVKM. For the CDR3, the DNA is TGTGCCAGCAGTCCAGGGACTAGCTACGAGCAGTACTTC. Amino acid sequence: CASSPGTSYEQYF.

This clonotype occurred many times. The chain employs TRBV7-7 and TRBJ2-1, with TRBD1 identical over 11 bases. The germline gives CDR1 SSHAT, CDR2 FNYEAQ (reference sequence). The CDR3 extends over 15 amino acids. V was pared by 5 bases and J by 7 bases, with 7 bases of the junction left unmatched. The chain's CDR3 is CASSAGQGAGNEQFF. The CDR3 DNA reads as TGTGCCAGCAGCGCAGGACAGGGGGCGGGTAATGAGCAGTTCTTC.

This clonotype was observed many times. The chain uses TRBV6-1 and TRBJ1-1; D is perhaps TRBD1 (6 bases). The germline CDR1 and CDR2 sequences are MNHNS and SASEGT. The germline V and J ends were trimmed by 6 bases and 1 base, with 12 bases remaining between them. The CDR3 length is 14 residues. The CDR3 sequence: CASRRQEGNTEAFF. CDR3 coding DNA: TGTGCCAGCAGACGACAGGAGGGGAACACTGAAGCTTTCTTT.

This clonotype was observed many times. The chain links TRBV2 to TRBJ1-5; D not resolved. Trimming cost V 3 bases and J 9 bases, with 12 bases left between them. CDR1 is SNHLY, CDR2 FYNNEI, per germline. The CDR3 is 13 residues long. The DNA for the CDR3 is TGTGCCAGCAGTGAGTCCCTGGGCAGGCCCCAGCATTTT. Amino acids: CASSESLGRPQHF.

The chain carries TRBV7-2 and TRBJ1-4, with 9 bases aligning to TRBD1. V shed 1 base and J 6 bases; nucleotides not matched to a gene: 6. In germline, CDR1 is SGHTA, CDR2 FQGNSA. The CDR3 has 16 residues. DNA of the CDR3: TGTGCCAGCAGCTTAGTATACAGGGGGCTGCATGAAAAACTGTTTTTT. Its protein product is CASSLVYRGLHEKLFF.

The sample holds many counts of this clonotype. This chain connects TRBV10-2 to TRBJ2-3; 8 nucleotides line up with TRBD2. Germline V lookup: CDR1 WSHSY, CDR2 SAAADI. This CDR3 is built from 16 residues. Unmatched junction bases numbered 2, after V lost 0 bases and J lost 0 bases. Here the CDR3 DNA reads TGCGCCAGCAGTGAGTCTAGCGGGATCAGCACAGATACGCAGTATTTT. Encoded protein: CASSESSGISTDTQYF.

This clonotype has at least ten counts. V and J are TRBV30 and TRBJ2-5; D might be TRBD1 (6 bases). Deletions cut 0 bases from V and 1 base from J, with 15 bases between. Germline V gives CDR1 GTSNPN, CDR2 SVGIG (reference sequence). The CDR3 is 16 residues long. CDR3 sequence (DNA): TGTGCCTGGAGTGTACCCGTGGTGGGGGCCCAAGAGACCCAGTACTTC. Its protein is CAWSVPVVGAQETQYF.

This clonotype was seen repeatedly, ten times or more. The chain links TRBV11-2 to TRBJ2-7; TRBD1 might be the D (5 bases). The V gene's germline CDR1 is SGHAT and CDR2 FQNNGV. The CDR3 spans 16 residues. V lost 2 bases and J lost 3, with 17 bases in between. CDR3 nucleotides: TGTGCCAGCAGCTTACCGCGCCAGGGAAATATCTACGAGCAGTACTTC. As protein: CASSLPRQGNIYEQYF.

In its sample, this clonotype was seen a few times. The CDR3 DNA is TGCGCCAGCAGCCCGGGGACAACAAGAACGGGCAATGAGCAGTTCTTC. It yields the protein CASSPGTTRTGNEQFF. The chain joins TRBV5-1 to TRBJ2-1; possibly TRBD1 for D (6 bases). The CDR3 is made up of 16 amino acids. Trimming stripped 4 bases from V and 6 bases from J, with 20 bases between. Germline V gene sequence: CDR1 SGHRS, CDR2 YFSETQ.

This clonotype occurred many times. This chain joins TRBV7-3 and TRBJ2-3, with 10 positions matching TRBD1. V dropped 1 base and J dropped 6; count of bases not matched to a gene: 10. This CDR3 has 17 amino acids. The germline V gene encodes CDR1 SGHTA and CDR2 FQGTGA. The CDR3 loop is CASSLSWDRGVSDTQYF. CDR3 bases: TGTGCCAGCAGCTTAAGTTGGGACAGGGGAGTTTCTGATACGCAGTATTTT.

V and J are TRBV29-1 and TRBJ1-5; 9 bases line up with TRBD1. The J segment lost 4 bases and the V segment lost 6 bases, leaving 7 bases of the junction unmatched. CDR3 size: 14 residues. From germline, CDR1 is SQVTM and CDR2 ANQGSEA. CDR3 coding DNA: TGCAGCGTGGACACCGGGACAGGGAATCAGCCCCAGCATTTT. Translating gives CSVDTGTGNQPQHF.

The rearrangement joins TRBV4-1 to TRBJ2-3; no clear D gene. CDR1 is MGHRA and CDR2 is YSYEKL in the germline V gene. The CDR3 totals 14 residues. V shed 2 bases and J shed 2 bases, with 8 bases lying between them. The CDR3 DNA sequence: TGCGCCAGCAGCCAAATGTTGAACACAGATACGCAGTATTTT. Protein sequence: CASSQMLNTDTQYF.

At least ten counts were recorded for this clonotype. This chain connects TRBV27 to TRBJ2-5; D possibly corresponds to TRBD2 (5 bases). The CDR3 consists of 12 residues. Germline V gives CDR1 MNHEY, CDR2 SMNVEV (reference sequence). The V end was cut by 4 bases, the J end by 9 bases, with 12 bases between. The DNA for the CDR3 is TGTGCCAGCAGTTCCTACACCGGGGCCCAGTACTTC. Translation gives CASSSYTGAQYF.

This chain links TRBV6-1 with TRBJ1-4; the D gene is possibly TRBD1 (5 bases). Germline V CDR1 and CDR2: MNHNS, SASEGT. Trimming stripped 4 bases from V and 6 bases from J, with 15 bases between. The CDR3 runs 15 residues. Here the CDR3 DNA reads TGTGCCAGCAGTGCATCCACCGGGGGGGATGAAAAACTGTTTTTT. This codes for CASSASTGGDEKLFF.

Many counts were recorded for this clonotype. This chain links TRBV18 with TRBJ2-7; 7 bases agree with TRBD1. After removal of 3 bases from V and 2 bases from J, the junction contained 7 bases not matched to a gene. The CDR3 loop spans 15 amino acids. CDR1 KGHSH and CDR2 LQKENI come from the germline V gene. CDR3 loop: CASSPGTDPTYEQYF. Written as DNA, the CDR3 is TGTGCCAGCTCACCTGGGACAGACCCAACCTACGAGCAGTACTTC.

This clonotype was counted at least ten times. The rearrangement uses TRBV12-3 or TRBV12-4 and TRBJ2-5; D is undetermined. There are 13 residues in the CDR3. The V and J ends lost 6 bases and 3 bases respectively, with 11 bases between them. This CDR3 reads CASSPKEKETQYF. The CDR3 DNA reads as TGTGCCAGCAGCCCGAAAGAAAAAGAGACCCAGTACTTC.

The chain uses TRBV3-1 and TRBJ1-2; D is undetermined. Germline CDR1 reads LGHDT; CDR2 reads YNNKEL (reference sequence). The V gene lost 1 base and the J gene lost 4 bases, with 10 bases spanning the gap. The CDR3 consists of 14 residues. Written as DNA, the CDR3 is TGTGCCAGCAGCCAAGGGCTTACACCCTATGGCTACACCTTC. Its translation: CASSQGLTPYGYTF.

This clonotype has a count of ten or more. V gene TRBV20-1 combines with J gene TRBJ1-1; maybe TRBD1 (5 bases). Germline assignment: CDR1 DFQATT and CDR2 SNEGSKA (reference sequence). This CDR3 is 12 amino acids long. V lost 5 bases, J lost 3 bases, and 10 bases lay in between. The CDR3 DNA follows: TGCAGTGCTTCCAGGGTTTACACTGAAGCTTTCTTT. This translates into CSASRVYTEAFF.

The genes are TRBV11-2 and TRBJ2-5; 7 bases fit TRBD2. Trimming took 7 bases from V and 5 from J; bases not matched to a gene: 13. The CDR3 consists of 15 residues. CDR1 is SGHAT, CDR2 FQNNGV, per germline. The CDR3 loop reads CASNTHGGGRETQYF. The CDR3 DNA follows: TGTGCCAGCAACACACATGGCGGGGGACGGGAGACCCAGTACTTC. The full variable domain, with the rest looked up from reference TRBV11-2 and TRBJ2-5, is EAGVAQSPRYKIIEKRQSVAFWCNPISGHATLYWYQQILGQGPKLLIQFQNNGVVDDSQLPKDRFSAERLKGVDSTLKIQPAKLEDSAVYLCASNTHGGGRETQYFGPGTRLLVL.